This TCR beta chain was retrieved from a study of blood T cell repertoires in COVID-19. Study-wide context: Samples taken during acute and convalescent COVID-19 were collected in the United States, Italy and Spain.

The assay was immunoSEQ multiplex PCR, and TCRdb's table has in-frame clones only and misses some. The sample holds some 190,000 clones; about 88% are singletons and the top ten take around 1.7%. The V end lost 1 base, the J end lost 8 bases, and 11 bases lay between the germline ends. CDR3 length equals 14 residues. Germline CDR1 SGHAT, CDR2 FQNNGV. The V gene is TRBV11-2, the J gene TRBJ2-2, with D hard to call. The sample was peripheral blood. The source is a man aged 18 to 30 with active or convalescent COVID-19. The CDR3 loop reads CASSLGSGAGELFF. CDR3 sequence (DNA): TGTGCCAGCAGCTTAGGTTCCGGTGCGGGGGAGCTGTTTTTT.